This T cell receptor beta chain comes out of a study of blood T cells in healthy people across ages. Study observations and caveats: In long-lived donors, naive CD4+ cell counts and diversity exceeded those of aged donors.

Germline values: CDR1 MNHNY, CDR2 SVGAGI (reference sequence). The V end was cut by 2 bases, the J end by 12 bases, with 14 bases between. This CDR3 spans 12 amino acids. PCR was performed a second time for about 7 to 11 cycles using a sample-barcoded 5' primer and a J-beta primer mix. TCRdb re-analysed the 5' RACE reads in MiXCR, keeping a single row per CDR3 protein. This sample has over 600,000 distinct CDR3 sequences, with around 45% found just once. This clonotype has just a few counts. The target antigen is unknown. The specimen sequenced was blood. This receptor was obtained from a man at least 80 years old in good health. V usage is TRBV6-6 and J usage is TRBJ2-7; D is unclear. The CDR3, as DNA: TGTGCCAGCAGTTACGAAGCCCGGAACGTGTACTTC. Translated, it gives CASSYEARNVYF.